This T cell receptor (beta chain) derives from a study of blood T cell repertoires in COVID-19. Authors' processing steps: Researchers report that nucleated cell counts were estimated from reference gene primer amplification. Measured with immunoSEQ multiplex PCR; TCRdb has only the in-frame clones, and not every one. The V and J calls and clone size were taken over from that table, and D and trimming were inferred from the DNA. The top ten clones hold 1.5% to 2% of a sample with around 280,000 clones, 90% of them seen once. CDR3 length: 14 amino acids. With 6 bases removed from V and 5 bases from J, the gap between germline ends came to 13 bases. CDR1 and CDR2 (germline): SNHLY, FYNNEI.

What was sequenced was PBMCs or T cells enriched from blood (not recorded which). The TCR comes from a woman younger than 35 with acute COVID-19. The chain is built from TRBV2 and TRBJ1-4, with D perhaps matching TRBD1 (5 bases). CDR3 in DNA: TGTGCCAGCAGGTCCCGGGGGTTAAATGAAAAACTGTTTTTT. This translates into CASRSRGLNEKLFF.